Below are 27 T cell receptor beta chains sequenced from a single sample in a study of cytomegalovirus exposure and HLA in healthy donors. Produced via immunoSEQ multiplex PCR; TCRdb's table is partial and in-frame only. This table holds about 200,000 clones, 87% found once. Input material: PBMCs. Receptors were obtained from a woman in her late teens or twenties in good health and CMV-seropositive.

This chain links TRBV27 with TRBJ1-1, with no clear D. The germline V gene has CDR1 MNHEY and CDR2 SMNVEV (reference sequence). With 1 base removed from V and 0 bases from J, the gap between germline ends came to 9 bases. The CDR3 extends over 15 amino acids. Here the CDR3 reads CASSLFSAVNTEAFF. CDR3 DNA sequence: TGTGCCAGCAGTTTATTCTCCGCGGTGAACACTGAAGCTTTCTTT.

The CDR3 sequence is CASSSKLAERPDTQYF. CDR3 DNA sequence: TGTGCCAGCAGCTCCAAGCTAGCGGAACGCCCAGATACGCAGTATTTT. The gene calls are TRBV5-4 and TRBJ2-3; TRBD2 matches 7 bases. Trimming at V came to 3 bases and at J to 4 bases, leaving 11 bases not matched to a gene. The CDR3 runs to 16 residues. Germline V gives CDR1 SGHNT, CDR2 YYREEE (reference sequence).

This chain uses TRBV29-1 with TRBJ2-3; D perhaps matches TRBD2 (6 bases). Trimming pared 6 bases from V and 5 bases from J, leaving 18 bases between. Germline V lookup: CDR1 SQVTM, CDR2 ANQGSEA. This CDR3 comprises 14 residues. The CDR3 DNA sequence: TGCAGCGTGCGCGGGGCCACACGGGGAGATACGCAGTATTTT. It yields the protein CSVRGATRGDTQYF.

Points on this clone: At the DNA level, this CDR3 is encoded by other sequences in the same sample as well. This chain joins TRBV5-1 and TRBJ1-1, with D possibly matching TRBD1 (5 bases). The CDR3 contains 13 residues. The germline V gene encodes CDR1 SGHRS and CDR2 YFSETQ. The germline V and J ends were trimmed by 2 bases and 1 base, with 6 bases remaining between them. The CDR3 DNA follows: TGCGCCAGCAGCTTACAGGAGAACACTGAAGCTTTCTTT. Translating it yields CASSLQENTEAFF.

This clone was picked up a small number of times. The rearrangement uses TRBV11-2 and TRBJ1-2; D uncertain. Germline V gene sequence: CDR1 SGHAT, CDR2 FQNNGV. Trimming took 5 bases from V and 7 from J, leaving 14 bases between them. The CDR3 is 13 residues long. The DNA for the CDR3 is TGTGCCAGCAGCCAATCGGGCGGAGGTGGCTACACCTTC. Translation: CASSQSGGGGYTF.

The chain has TRBV6-1 and TRBJ1-4; 7 positions match TRBD1. From germline, CDR1 is MNHNS and CDR2 SASEGT. The J segment lost 6 bases and the V segment lost 5 bases, leaving 6 bases of the junction unmatched. There are 14 residues in the CDR3. The CDR3 DNA is TGTGCCAGCAGTCGACAGGGCATCGATGAAAAACTGTTTTTT. This sequence encodes CASSRQGIDEKLFF.

This rearrangement joins TRBV19 to TRBJ1-5, with unresolved D. V was pared by 3 bases and J by 0 bases, with 6 bases between. The CDR3 has 14 amino acids. CDR1 is LNHDA, CDR2 SQIVND, per germline (reference sequence). CDR3 residues: CASSMADSNQPQHF. CDR3 DNA: TGTGCCAGTAGTATGGCAGATAGCAATCAGCCCCAGCATTTT.

V usage is TRBV7-9 and J usage is TRBJ2-7, with TRBD2 matching 14 bases. Germline V gene data show CDR1 as SEHNR and CDR2 as FQNEAQ (reference sequence). V lost 5 bases, J lost 0 bases, and 9 bases stayed unmatched. The CDR3 loop spans 18 amino acids. The CDR3 sequence is CASSPTSGRAPDSYEQYF. As DNA, the CDR3 is TGTGCCAGCAGCCCGACTAGCGGGAGGGCCCCAGACTCCTACGAGCAGTACTTC.

This chain uses TRBV5-1 with TRBJ2-3; possible D gene TRBD2, 5 bases. The CDR3 sequence is 15 residues long. Germline V CDR1 and CDR2: SGHRS, YFSETQ. The V end was cut by 0 bases, the J end by 4 bases, with 12 bases between. The CDR3 loop reads CASSLGRAGADTQYF. CDR3 coding DNA: TGCGCCAGCAGCTTGGGCCGAGCCGGGGCAGATACGCAGTATTTT. The full variable domain, rest sourced from reference TRBV5-1 and TRBJ2-3, is KAGVTQTPRYLIKTRGQQVTLSCSPISGHRSVSWYQQTPGQGLQFLFEYFSETQRNKGNFPGRFSGRQFSNSRSEMNVSTLELGDSALYLCASSLGRAGADTQYFGPGTRLTVL.

This chain links TRBV11-2 with TRBJ2-7; 9 bases fit TRBD1. V gave up 0 bases and J gave up 4 bases; unmatched junction bases: 10. Looked up from germline, CDR1 is SGHAT and CDR2 is FQNNGV. The CDR3 loop spans 17 amino acids. Here the CDR3 DNA reads TGTGCCAGCAGCTTAGATTGGGGGACAGGGTTTAGGTACGAGCAGTACTTC. Residues: CASSLDWGTGFRYEQYF.

The genes are TRBV4-2 and TRBJ2-2, with TRBD2 matching 9 bases. This CDR3 has 16 amino acids. Germline CDR1 is LGHNA and CDR2 is YNFKEQ. Losses at the gene ends were 5 bases for V and 4 bases for J; bases not matched to a gene: 8. The CDR3 bases are TGTGCCAGCAGCGCCTCCGGGACTAGCAGCACCGGGGAGCTGTTTTTT. This translates into CASSASGTSSTGELFF.

The rearrangement links TRBV2 to TRBJ2-5; 8 bases map to TRBD2. The germline V gene encodes CDR1 SNHLY and CDR2 FYNNEI. V lost 4 bases, J lost 5 bases, and 6 bases stayed unmatched. The CDR3 extends over 14 amino acids. The CDR3 DNA sequence: TGTGCCAGCAGTGTAGTCGGGAGGGGGGAGACCCAGTACTTC. Residues: CASSVVGRGETQYF.

The chain carries TRBV19 and TRBJ1-5; TRBD1 matches at 9 bases. V lost 7 bases and J lost 5; bases outside the gene matches: 3. This CDR3 spans 13 amino acids. Germline V CDR1 and CDR2: LNHDA, SQIVND (reference sequence). DNA for the CDR3: TGTGCCAGTACGGGACAGGGATATCAGCCCCAGCATTTT. Protein sequence: CASTGQGYQPQHF.

The V call is TRBV7-8, the J call TRBJ2-1, with D unresolved. The V end lost 2 bases, the J end lost 7 bases, and 9 bases lay between the germline ends. From germline, CDR1 is SGHVS and CDR2 FQNEAQ. The CDR3 is 13 amino acids. CDR3 DNA sequence: TGTGCCAGCAGCTTAAGAGAACGGAATGAGCAGTTCTTC. It is translated as CASSLRERNEQFF.

The chain joins TRBV6-4 to TRBJ2-1, with D maybe TRBD1 (8 bases). The germline CDR1 and CDR2 sequences are MRHNA and SNTAGT. The V end was cut by 5 bases, the J end by 7 bases, with 18 bases between. This CDR3 has 15 residues. The CDR3 sequence is CASSHRGGGPNEQFF. CDR3 sequence (DNA): TGTGCCAGCAGTCACAGGGGGGGAGGGCCAAATGAGCAGTTCTTC.

The gene calls are TRBV7-9 and TRBJ1-1; D remains ambiguous. The CDR3 length is 17 residues. Looked up from germline, CDR1 is SEHNR and CDR2 is FQNEAQ (reference sequence). V lost 0 bases to trimming and J lost 1 base, with 15 bases between them. CDR3 in DNA: TGTGCCAGCAGCTTAGCGTCGGTCCTACGGAGGAACACTGAAGCTTTCTTT. Translating gives CASSLASVLRRNTEAFF.

The chain joins TRBV28 to TRBJ2-1, with 7 nucleotides matching TRBD1. This CDR3 is built from 12 residues. The germline V gene has CDR1 MDHEN and CDR2 SYDVKM. The V gene end was trimmed by 6 bases and the J gene end by 4 bases; junction bases not matched to a gene: 0. CDR3 residues: CASRTGYNEQFF. CDR3 DNA: TGTGCCAGCAGGACAGGGTACAATGAGCAGTTCTTC.

Note on this clone: At one end the junction does not follow the germline gene, possibly because of a read error. This sequence joins TRBV6-5 and TRBJ1-2; TRBD1 agrees at 12 bases. Germline V gene data show CDR1 as MNHEY and CDR2 as SVGAGI. There are 14 residues in the CDR3. For the CDR3, the DNA is TGTGCCAGCAGTACCGGGACAGGGGGCTATGACTACACCTTC. Its protein product is CASSTGTGGYDYTF.

This clone was recorded a few times. The chain couples TRBV6-5 to TRBJ1-5; 9 bases are shared with TRBD1. V trimming: 5 bases; J trimming: 3 bases; junction bases outside the gene matches: 5. Per the germline V gene, CDR1 is MNHEY and CDR2 is SVGAGI. The CDR3 covers 15 residues. CDR3 residues: CASSQQGAFNQPQHF. The CDR3, as DNA: TGTGCCAGCAGTCAACAGGGGGCCTTCAATCAGCCCCAGCATTTT.

Here the CDR3 DNA reads TGCGCCAGCAGCTTGACCCTATTCACAGATACGCAGTATTTT. Translated: CASSLTLFTDTQYF. V usage is TRBV5-1 and J usage is TRBJ2-3; D remains ambiguous. Germline V gives CDR1 SGHRS, CDR2 YFSETQ. The ends were cut back, 1 base at V and 2 bases at J, with 8 bases in the middle. This CDR3 region has 14 residues.

This clone appeared once. This chain joins TRBV7-9 and TRBJ2-5; D might be TRBD1 (5 bases). The germline CDR1 and CDR2 sequences are SEHNR and FQNEAQ (reference sequence). This CDR3 has 15 residues. The V end lost 1 base, the J end lost 2 bases, and 11 bases lay between the germline ends. The CDR3 nucleotides read TGTGCCAGCAGCTTAGTTACCAGGGTGCAAGAGACCCAGTACTTC. Its translation: CASSLVTRVQETQYF.

This sequence joins TRBV10-3 and TRBJ2-2; D is unclear. Trimming left V 7 bases short and J 1 base short, with 10 bases between. This CDR3 is 14 amino acids long. Looked up from germline, CDR1 is ENHRY and CDR2 is SYGVKD. As DNA, the CDR3 is TGTGCCATCAATGGGCTGGGGAACACCGGGGAGCTGTTTTTT. This encodes CAINGLGNTGELFF.

This chain connects TRBV30 to TRBJ2-7, with 8 bases identical to TRBD1. The CDR3 is made up of 16 amino acids. V lost 3 bases to trimming and J lost 3 bases; unmatched junction nucleotides: 13. Germline loops: CDR1 GTSNPN, CDR2 SVGIG (reference sequence). Here the CDR3 reads CAWSGLRTGSYYEQYF. The CDR3 DNA reads TGTGCCTGGAGCGGCCTCCGGACAGGGTCCTACTACGAGCAGTACTTC.

V usage is TRBV4-1 and J usage is TRBJ1-2; 8 bases are shared with TRBD1. Trimming at V came to 2 bases and at J to 5 bases, leaving 7 bases not matched to a gene. This CDR3 has 15 amino acids. In germline, CDR1 is MGHRA, CDR2 YSYEKL. The CDR3, as DNA: TGCGCCAGCAGCCAACCGACGGACAGGGAGTATGGCTACACCTTC. Translated, it gives CASSQPTDREYGYTF.

The chain carries TRBV10-3 and TRBJ2-1, with 12 bases identical to TRBD1. There are 15 residues in the CDR3. Germline V CDR1 and CDR2: ENHRY, SYGVKD. Germline trimming cut 5 bases from V and 8 bases from J; bases unmatched to any gene: 7. CDR3 sequence reads: CAISFPGQGADEQFF. CDR3 sequence (DNA): TGTGCCATCAGTTTCCCGGGACAGGGGGCCGATGAGCAGTTCTTC.

The chain has TRBV2 and TRBJ1-5; weak D call: TRBD1 (5 bases). CDR1 SNHLY and CDR2 FYNNEI come from the germline V gene. The ends were cut back, 1 base at V and 2 bases at J, with 9 bases in the middle. There are 15 residues in the CDR3. CDR3 region: CASSEVREGNQPQHF. CDR3 DNA sequence: TGTGCCAGCAGTGAAGTCAGGGAGGGCAATCAGCCCCAGCATTTT.

The genes are TRBV28 and TRBJ2-1; D is possibly TRBD2 (5 bases). The CDR3 runs to 14 residues. Germline CDR1 reads MDHEN; CDR2 reads SYDVKM. The V gene lost 6 bases and the J gene lost 4 bases, with 13 bases spanning the gap. The CDR3 loop reads CASSPTTPYNEQFF. In nucleotides, the CDR3 is TGTGCCAGCAGCCCGACTACCCCTTACAATGAGCAGTTCTTC.